This TCR beta chain was found in a study of regulatory T cells in long-lasting Graves disease. The time point: newly diagnosed GD, antithyroid drugs for less than 3 months. PBMC RNA was the source of the TCR library. This clonotype has at least ten counts. iRepertoire HTBI primers and Arm-PCR of CDR3 regions built TCR beta libraries. Using its own MiXCR run on the multiplex PCR reads, TCRdb lists one record per CDR3 protein. Here the sample spans about 400,000 distinct CDR3 sequences, over 14% being singletons. These data are also associated with another study on T cells in Graves' hyperthyroidism and ophthalmopathy.

The clonotype comes from a middle-aged woman with Graves disease. Sample: peripheral blood mononuclear cells (PBMCs), taken at new diagnosis, from a patient treated with antithyroid drugs.

The CDR3 here is CASSLNGAGETQYF. The CDR3 nucleotides read TGTGCCAGCAGTTTAAACGGCGCGGGAGAGACCCAGTACTTC. V gene TRBV12-3 or TRBV12-4 combines with J gene TRBJ2-5, with D perhaps matching TRBD2 (5 bases). This CDR3 contains 14 residues. V was shortened by 2 bases and J by 4 bases, with 11 bases between the two germline ends.